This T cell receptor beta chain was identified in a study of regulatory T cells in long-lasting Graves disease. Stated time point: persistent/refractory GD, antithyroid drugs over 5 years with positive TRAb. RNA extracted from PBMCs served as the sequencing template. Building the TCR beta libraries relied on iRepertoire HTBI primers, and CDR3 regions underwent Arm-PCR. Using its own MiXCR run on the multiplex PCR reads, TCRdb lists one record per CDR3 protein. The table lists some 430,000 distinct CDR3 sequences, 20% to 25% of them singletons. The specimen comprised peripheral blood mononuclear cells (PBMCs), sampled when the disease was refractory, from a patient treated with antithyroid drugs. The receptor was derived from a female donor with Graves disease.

For the CDR3, the DNA is TGTGCCAGCAACTTCGACTTCCAGAACACTGAAGCTTTCTTT. Its protein is CASNFDFQNTEAFF. J is TRBJ1-1 and V is TRBV7-9; D unclear. The CDR3 has 14 residues. In germline, CDR1 is SEHNR, CDR2 FQNEAQ (reference sequence). The V and J ends lost 7 bases and 1 base respectively, with 13 bases between them.